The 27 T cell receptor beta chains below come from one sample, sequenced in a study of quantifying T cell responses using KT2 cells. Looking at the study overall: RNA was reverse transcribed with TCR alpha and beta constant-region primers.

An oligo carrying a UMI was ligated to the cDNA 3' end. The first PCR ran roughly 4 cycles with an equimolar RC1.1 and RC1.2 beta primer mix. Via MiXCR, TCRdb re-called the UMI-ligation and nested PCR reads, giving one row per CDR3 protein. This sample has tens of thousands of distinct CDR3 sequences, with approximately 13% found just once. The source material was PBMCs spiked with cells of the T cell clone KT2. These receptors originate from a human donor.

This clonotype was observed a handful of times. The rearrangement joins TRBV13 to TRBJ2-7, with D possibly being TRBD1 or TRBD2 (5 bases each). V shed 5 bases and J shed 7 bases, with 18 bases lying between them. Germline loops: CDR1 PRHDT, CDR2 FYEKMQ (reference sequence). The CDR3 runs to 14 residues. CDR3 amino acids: CASSLRDPTREQYF. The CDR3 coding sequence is TGTGCCAGCAGCCTCCGGGACCCGACGAGGGAGCAGTACTTC.

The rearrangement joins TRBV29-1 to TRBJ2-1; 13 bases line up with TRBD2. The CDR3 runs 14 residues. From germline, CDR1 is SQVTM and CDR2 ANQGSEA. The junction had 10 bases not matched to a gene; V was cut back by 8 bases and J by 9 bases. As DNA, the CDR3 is TGCAGCACGGTAGGACTAGCGGGAGTGGGTGAGCAGTTCTTC. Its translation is CSTVGLAGVGEQFF.

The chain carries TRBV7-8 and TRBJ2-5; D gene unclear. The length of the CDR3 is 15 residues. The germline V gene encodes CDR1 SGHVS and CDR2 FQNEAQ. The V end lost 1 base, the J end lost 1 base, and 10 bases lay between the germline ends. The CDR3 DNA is TGTGCCAGCAGCTTAGTATCCCGGCCCCAAGAGACCCAGTACTTC. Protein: CASSLVSRPQETQYF.

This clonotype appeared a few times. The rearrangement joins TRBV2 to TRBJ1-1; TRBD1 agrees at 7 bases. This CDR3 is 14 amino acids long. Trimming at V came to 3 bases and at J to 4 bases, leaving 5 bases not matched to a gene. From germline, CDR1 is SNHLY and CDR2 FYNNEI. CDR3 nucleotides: TGTGCCAGCAGTGATTCCAGGGGGGGCACTGAAGCTTTCTTT. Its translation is CASSDSRGGTEAFF.

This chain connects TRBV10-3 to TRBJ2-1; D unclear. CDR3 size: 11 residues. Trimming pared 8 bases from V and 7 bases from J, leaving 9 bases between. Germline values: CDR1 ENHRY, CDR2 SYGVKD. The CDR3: CAIAETNEQFF. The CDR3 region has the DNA TGTGCCATCGCAGAAACAAATGAGCAGTTCTTC.

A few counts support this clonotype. In DNA, the CDR3 is TGTGCCACCAGTGACCGCTATGGCTACACCTTC. Its protein is CATSDRYGYTF. The chain uses TRBV24-1 and TRBJ1-2; D is unresolved. Trimming stripped 4 bases from V and 4 bases from J, with 3 bases between. The CDR3 sequence is 11 residues long. The germline V gene encodes CDR1 KGHDR and CDR2 SFDVKD.

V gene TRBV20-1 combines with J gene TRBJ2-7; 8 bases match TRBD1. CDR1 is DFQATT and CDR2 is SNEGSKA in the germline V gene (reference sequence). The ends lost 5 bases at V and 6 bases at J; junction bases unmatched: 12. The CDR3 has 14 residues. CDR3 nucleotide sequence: TGCAGTGCTTCCGGACAGGGCATTATTTCCGAGCAGTACTTC. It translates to CSASGQGIISEQYF.

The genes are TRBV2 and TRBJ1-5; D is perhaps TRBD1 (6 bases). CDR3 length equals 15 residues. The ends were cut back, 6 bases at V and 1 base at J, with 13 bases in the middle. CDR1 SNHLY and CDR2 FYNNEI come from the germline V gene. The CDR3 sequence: CASRRTDVSNQPQHF. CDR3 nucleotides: TGTGCCAGCAGACGGACAGACGTGAGCAATCAGCCCCAGCATTTT.

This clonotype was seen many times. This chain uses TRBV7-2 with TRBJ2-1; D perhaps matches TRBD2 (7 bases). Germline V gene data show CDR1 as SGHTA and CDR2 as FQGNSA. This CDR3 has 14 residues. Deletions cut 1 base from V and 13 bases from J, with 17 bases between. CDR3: CASSLDGGGPSQFF. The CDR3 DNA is TGTGCCAGCAGCTTAGACGGCGGGGGCCCCTCTCAGTTCTTC.

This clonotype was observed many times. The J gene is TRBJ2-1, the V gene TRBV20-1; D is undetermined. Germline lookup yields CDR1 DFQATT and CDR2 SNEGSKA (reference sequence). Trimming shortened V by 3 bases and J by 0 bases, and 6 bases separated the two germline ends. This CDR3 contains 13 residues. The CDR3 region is CSASSISYNEQFF. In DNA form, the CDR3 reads TGCAGTGCTAGCTCCATCTCCTACAATGAGCAGTTCTTC.

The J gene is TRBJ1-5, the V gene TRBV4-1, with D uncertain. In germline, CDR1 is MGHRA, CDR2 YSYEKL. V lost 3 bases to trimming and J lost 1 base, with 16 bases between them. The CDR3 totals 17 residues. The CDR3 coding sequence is TGCGCCAGCAGCCACGATCCGTCAGGTCGAAGCAATCAGCCCCAGCATTTT. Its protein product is CASSHDPSGRSNQPQHF.

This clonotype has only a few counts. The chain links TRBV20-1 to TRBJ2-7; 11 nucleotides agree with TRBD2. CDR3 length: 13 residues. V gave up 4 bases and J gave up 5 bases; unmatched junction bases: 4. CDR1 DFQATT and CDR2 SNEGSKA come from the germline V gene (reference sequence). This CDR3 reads CSATTSGTHEQYF. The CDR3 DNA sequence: TGCAGTGCTACGACTAGCGGGACCCACGAGCAGTACTTC.

The CDR3 reads CASSGGAHTEAFF. The CDR3 bases are TGTGCCAGCAGCGGAGGAGCCCACACTGAAGCTTTCTTT. This chain links TRBV3-1 with TRBJ1-1; D gene unclear. Germline CDR1 and CDR2: LGHDT and YNNKEL (reference sequence). The V end lost 5 bases, the J end lost 3 bases, and 10 bases lay between the germline ends. This CDR3 region has 13 residues. Filled out from reference TRBV3-1 and TRBJ1-1, the complete variable domain reads DTAVSQTPKYLVTQMGNDKSIKCEQNLGHDTMYWYKQDSKKFLKIMFSYNNKELIINETVPNRFSPKSPDKAHLNLHINSLELGDSAVYFCASSGGAHTEAFFGQGTRLTVV.

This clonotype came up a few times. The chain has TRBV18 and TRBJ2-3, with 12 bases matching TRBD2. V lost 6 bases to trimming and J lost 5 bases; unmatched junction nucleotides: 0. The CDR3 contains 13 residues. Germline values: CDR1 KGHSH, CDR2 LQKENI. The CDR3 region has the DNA TGTGCCAGCTCGGGACTAGCGGGAGATACGCAGTATTTT. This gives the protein CASSGLAGDTQYF. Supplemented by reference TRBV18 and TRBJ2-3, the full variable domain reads NAGVMQNPRHLVRRRGQEARLRCSPMKGHSHVYWYRQLPEEGLKFMVYLQKENIIDESGMPKERFSAEFPKEGPSILRIQQVVRGDSAAYFCASSGLAGDTQYFGPGTRLTVL.

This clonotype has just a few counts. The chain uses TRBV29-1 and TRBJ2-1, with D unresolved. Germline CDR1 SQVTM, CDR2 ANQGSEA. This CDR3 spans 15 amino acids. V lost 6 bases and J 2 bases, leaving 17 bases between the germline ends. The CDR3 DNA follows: TGCAGCGTCCAGCCGTGGGTAGCCGCCTACAATGAGCAGTTCTTC. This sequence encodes CSVQPWVAAYNEQFF.

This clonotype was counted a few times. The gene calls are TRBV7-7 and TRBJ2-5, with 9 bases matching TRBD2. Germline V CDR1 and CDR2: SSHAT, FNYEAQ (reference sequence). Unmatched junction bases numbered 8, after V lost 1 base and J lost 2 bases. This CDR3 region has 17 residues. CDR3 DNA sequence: TGTGCCAGCAGCTTAGGTCCTGGGACTAGCCCTCAAGAGACCCAGTACTTC. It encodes CASSLGPGTSPQETQYF.

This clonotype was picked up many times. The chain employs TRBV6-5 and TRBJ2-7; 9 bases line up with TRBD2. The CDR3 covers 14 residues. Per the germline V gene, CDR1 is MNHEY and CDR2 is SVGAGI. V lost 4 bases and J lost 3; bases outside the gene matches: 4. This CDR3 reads CASSSLSGGYEQYF. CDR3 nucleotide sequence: TGTGCCAGCAGTTCCCTTAGCGGGGGCTACGAGCAGTACTTC.

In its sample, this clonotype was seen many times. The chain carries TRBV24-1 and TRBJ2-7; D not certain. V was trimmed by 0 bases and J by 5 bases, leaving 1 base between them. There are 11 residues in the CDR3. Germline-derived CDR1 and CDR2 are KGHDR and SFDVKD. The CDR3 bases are TGTGCCACCAGTGATTTGCACGAGCAGTACTTC. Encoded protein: CATSDLHEQYF.

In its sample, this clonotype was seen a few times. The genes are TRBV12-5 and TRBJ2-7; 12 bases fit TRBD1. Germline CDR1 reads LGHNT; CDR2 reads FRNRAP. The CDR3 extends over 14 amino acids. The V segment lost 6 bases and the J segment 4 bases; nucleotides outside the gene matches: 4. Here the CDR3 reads CASGTGQGAYEQYF. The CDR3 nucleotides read TGTGCTAGTGGGACGGGACAGGGGGCTTACGAGCAGTACTTC. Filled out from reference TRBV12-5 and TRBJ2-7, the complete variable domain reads DARVTQTPRHKVTEMGQEVTMRCQPILGHNTVFWYRQTMMQGLELLAYFRNRAPLDDSGMPKDRFSAEMPDATLATLKIQPSEPRDSAVYFCASGTGQGAYEQYFGPGTRLTVT.

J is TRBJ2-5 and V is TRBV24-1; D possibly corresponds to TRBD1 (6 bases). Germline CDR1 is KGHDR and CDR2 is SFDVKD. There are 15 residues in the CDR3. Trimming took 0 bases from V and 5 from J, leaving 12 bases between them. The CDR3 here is CATSDLNRDEETQYF. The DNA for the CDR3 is TGTGCCACCAGTGATTTGAACAGGGATGAGGAGACCCAGTACTTC.

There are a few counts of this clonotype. Here the CDR3 DNA reads TGTGCCAGCAGCCGGGGACTTTCCCACGAGACCCAGTACTTC. It codes for CASSRGLSHETQYF. The chain joins TRBV7-3 to TRBJ2-5, with TRBD2 as a possible D gene (6 bases). V lost 5 bases to trimming and J lost 5 bases, with 15 bases between them. The CDR3 is 14 residues long. Germline V gene lookup returns CDR1 SGHTA and CDR2 FQGTGA.

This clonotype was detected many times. CDR3: CSARPGTGEVETQYF. The DNA of the CDR3 is TGCAGTGCTAGACCTGGAACAGGCGAGGTCGAGACCCAGTACTTC. The chain has TRBV20-1 and TRBJ2-5; TRBD1 might be the D (5 bases). CDR1 DFQATT and CDR2 SNEGSKA come from the germline V gene (reference sequence). The CDR3 contains 15 residues. Trimming stripped 2 bases from V and 5 bases from J, with 18 bases between.

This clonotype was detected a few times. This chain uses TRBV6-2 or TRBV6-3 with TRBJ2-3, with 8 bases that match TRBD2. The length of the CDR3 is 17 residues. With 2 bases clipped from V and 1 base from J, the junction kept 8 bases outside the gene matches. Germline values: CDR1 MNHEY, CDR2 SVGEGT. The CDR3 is CASSYTGGLVRTDTQYF. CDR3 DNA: TGTGCCAGCAGTTACACGGGGGGGTTAGTTCGCACAGATACGCAGTATTTT.

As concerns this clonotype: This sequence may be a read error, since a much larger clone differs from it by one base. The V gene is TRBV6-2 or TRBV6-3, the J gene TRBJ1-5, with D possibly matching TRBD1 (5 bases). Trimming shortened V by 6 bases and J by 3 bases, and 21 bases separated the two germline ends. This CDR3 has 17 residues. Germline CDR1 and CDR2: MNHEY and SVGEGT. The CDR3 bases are TGTGCCAGCAGCCAGGGTGGCCCCGGAGGGGCCAATCAGCCCCAGCATTTT. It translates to CASSQGGPGGANQPQHF.

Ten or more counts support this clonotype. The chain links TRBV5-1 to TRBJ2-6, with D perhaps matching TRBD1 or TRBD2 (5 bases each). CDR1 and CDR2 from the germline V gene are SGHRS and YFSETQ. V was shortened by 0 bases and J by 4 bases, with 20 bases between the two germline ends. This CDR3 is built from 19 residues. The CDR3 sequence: CASSLAPLSRGEGANVLTF. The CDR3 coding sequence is TGCGCCAGCAGCTTGGCTCCGCTGTCGCGAGGGGAAGGGGCCAACGTCCTGACTTTC.

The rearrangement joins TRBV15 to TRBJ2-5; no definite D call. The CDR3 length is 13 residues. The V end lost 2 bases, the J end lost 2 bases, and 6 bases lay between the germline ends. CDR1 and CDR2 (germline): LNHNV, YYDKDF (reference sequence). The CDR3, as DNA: TGTGCCACCAGCAGAAAGAGTCAAGAGACCCAGTACTTC. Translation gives CATSRKSQETQYF.

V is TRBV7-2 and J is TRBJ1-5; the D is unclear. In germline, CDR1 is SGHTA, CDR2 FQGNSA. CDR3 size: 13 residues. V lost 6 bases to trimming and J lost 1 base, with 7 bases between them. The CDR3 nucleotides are TGTGCCAGCAGTAAGGGAAGCAATCAGCCCCAGCATTTT. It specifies CASSKGSNQPQHF.